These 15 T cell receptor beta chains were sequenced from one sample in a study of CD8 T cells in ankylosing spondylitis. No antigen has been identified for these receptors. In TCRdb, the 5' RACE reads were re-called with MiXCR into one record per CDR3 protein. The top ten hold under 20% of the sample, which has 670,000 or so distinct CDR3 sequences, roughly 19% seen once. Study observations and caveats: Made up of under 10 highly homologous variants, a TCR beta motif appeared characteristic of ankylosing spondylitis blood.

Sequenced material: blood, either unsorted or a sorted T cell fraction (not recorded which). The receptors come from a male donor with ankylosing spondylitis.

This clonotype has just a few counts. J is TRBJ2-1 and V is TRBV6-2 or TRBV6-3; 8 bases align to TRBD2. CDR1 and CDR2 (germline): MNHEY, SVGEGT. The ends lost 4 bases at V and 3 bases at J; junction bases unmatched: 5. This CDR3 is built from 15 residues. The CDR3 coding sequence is TGTGCCAGCAGTTCGGGGGGGCTCTACTACAATGAGCAGTTCTTC. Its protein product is CASSSGGLYYNEQFF.

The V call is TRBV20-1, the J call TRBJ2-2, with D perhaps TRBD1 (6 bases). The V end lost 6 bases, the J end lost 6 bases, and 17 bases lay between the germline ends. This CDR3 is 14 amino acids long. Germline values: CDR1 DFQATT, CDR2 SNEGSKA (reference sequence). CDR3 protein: CSALGQGKAGELFF. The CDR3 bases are TGCAGTGCCTTAGGGCAGGGGAAGGCCGGGGAGCTGTTTTTT.

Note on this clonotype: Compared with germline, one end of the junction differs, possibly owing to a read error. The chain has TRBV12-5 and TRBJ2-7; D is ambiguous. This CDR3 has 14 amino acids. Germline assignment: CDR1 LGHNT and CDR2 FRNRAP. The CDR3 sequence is CASGLVGATYEQYF. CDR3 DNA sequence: TGTGCTAGTGGTCTGGTTGGAGCTACCTACGAGCAGTACTTC.

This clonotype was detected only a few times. The CDR3 sequence: CASSVLPYNEQFF. In DNA form, the CDR3 reads TGTGCCAGCAGTGTTCTCCCGTACAATGAGCAGTTCTTC. The chain couples TRBV2 to TRBJ2-1; D is ambiguous. The CDR3 length is 13 residues. The germline V gene encodes CDR1 SNHLY and CDR2 FYNNEI. The V gene lost 4 bases and the J gene lost 4 bases, with 8 bases spanning the gap.

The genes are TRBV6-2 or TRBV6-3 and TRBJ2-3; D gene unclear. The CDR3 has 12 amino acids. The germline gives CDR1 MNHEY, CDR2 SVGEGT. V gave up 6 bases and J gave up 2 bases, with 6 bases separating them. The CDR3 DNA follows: TGTGCCAGCAGATCCCACACAGATACGCAGTATTTT. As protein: CASRSHTDTQYF.

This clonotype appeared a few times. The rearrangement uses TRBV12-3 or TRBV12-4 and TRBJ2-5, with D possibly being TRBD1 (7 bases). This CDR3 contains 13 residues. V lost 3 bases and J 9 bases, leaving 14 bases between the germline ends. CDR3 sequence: CASSLAGGWPQYF. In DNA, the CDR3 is TGTGCCAGCAGTTTGGCAGGGGGGTGGCCCCAGTACTTC.

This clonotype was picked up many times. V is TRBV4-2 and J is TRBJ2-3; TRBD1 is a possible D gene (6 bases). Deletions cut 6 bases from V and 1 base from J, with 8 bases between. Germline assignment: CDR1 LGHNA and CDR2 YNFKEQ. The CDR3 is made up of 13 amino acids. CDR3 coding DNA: TGTGCCAGCAGAGGGGGAGGCACAGATACGCAGTATTTT. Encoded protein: CASRGGGTDTQYF.

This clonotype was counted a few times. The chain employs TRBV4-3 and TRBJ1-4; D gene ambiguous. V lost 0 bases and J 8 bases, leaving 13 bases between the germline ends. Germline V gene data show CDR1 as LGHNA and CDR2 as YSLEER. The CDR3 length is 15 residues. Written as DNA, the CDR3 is TGCGCCAGCAGCCAAGATAGTCCCGTCGGAGAAAAACTGTTTTTT. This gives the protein CASSQDSPVGEKLFF.

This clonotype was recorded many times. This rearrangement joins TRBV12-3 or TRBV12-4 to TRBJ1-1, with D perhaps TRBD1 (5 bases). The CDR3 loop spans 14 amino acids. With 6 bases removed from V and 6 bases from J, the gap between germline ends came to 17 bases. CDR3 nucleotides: TGTGCCAGCAGGCTAGCAAACAGGTCCCCTGAAGCTTTCTTT. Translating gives CASRLANRSPEAFF.

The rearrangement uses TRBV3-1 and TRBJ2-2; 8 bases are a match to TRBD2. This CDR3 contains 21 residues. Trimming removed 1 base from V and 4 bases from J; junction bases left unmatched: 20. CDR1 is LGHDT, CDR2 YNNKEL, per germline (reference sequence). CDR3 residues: CASSQGGASGHHAFFTGELFF. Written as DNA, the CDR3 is TGTGCCAGCAGCCAAGGCGGGGCTAGCGGGCACCACGCGTTTTTCACCGGGGAGCTGTTTTTT.

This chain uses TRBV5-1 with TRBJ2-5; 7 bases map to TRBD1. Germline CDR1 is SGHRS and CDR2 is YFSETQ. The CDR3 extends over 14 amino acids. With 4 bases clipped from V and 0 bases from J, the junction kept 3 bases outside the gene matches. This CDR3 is CASSTGQYQETQYF. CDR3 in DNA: TGCGCCAGCAGCACGGGACAGTACCAAGAGACCCAGTACTTC.

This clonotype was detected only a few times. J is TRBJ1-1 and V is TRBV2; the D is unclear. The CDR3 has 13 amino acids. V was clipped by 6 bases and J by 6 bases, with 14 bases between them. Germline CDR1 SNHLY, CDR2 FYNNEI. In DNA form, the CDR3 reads TGTGCCAGCAGAAATTTCTCTACCTCTGAAGCTTTCTTT. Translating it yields CASRNFSTSEAFF.

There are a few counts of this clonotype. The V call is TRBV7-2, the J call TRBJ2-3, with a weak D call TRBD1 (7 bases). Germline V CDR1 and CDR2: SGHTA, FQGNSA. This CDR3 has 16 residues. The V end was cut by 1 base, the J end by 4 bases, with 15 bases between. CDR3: CASSLVGGGGPDTQYF. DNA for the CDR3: TGTGCCAGCAGCTTAGTCGGCGGAGGGGGCCCAGATACGCAGTATTTT.

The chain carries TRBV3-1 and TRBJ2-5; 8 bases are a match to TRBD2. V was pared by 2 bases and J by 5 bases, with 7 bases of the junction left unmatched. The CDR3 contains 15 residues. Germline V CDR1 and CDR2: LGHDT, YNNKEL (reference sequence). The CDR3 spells CASSQNPGLGETQYF. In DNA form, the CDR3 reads TGTGCCAGCAGCCAAAACCCGGGACTAGGGGAGACCCAGTACTTC.

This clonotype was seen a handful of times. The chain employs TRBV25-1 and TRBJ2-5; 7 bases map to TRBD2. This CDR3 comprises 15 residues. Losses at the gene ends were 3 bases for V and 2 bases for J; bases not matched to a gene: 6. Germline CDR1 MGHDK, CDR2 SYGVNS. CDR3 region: CASSDETSRQETQYF. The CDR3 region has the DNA TGTGCCAGCAGTGACGAGACTAGCAGACAAGAGACCCAGTACTTC.